This T cell receptor (beta chain) is from a study of blood T cell repertoires in COVID-19. The overall study: Sites in the United States, Italy and Spain provided acute and convalescent COVID-19 samples.

This CDR3 is 19 amino acids long. Germline-derived CDR1 and CDR2 are SGDLS and YYNGEE. Trimming removed 0 bases from V and 6 bases from J; junction bases left unmatched: 15. Methods used by the authors: Estimates of nucleated cell counts were drawn from the amplification of reference gene primers. Generated by immunoSEQ multiplex PCR, the TCRdb table keeps only in-frame clones and is missing some. Clone size and the V and J calls come from that table; the DNA yielded D and trimming. The data contain some 190,000 clones, over 70% of them singletons. Study members were between 18 and 89 years old and lived in 24 US regions. Participants' reported clinical history set cohort assignment.

The sample taken for sequencing was PBMCs or T cells enriched from blood (not recorded which). The rearrangement joins TRBV9 to TRBJ2-2; the match to TRBD2 covers 9 bases. The sequence was obtained from a man aged 55 to 70 who had been exposed to COVID-19. The CDR3 DNA is TGTGCCAGCAGCGTAGTTAGCGGGAGTCCCCCCACGAGGCCCGGGGAGCTGTTTTTT. Translating gives CASSVVSGSPPTRPGELFF.